One and the same sample provided the 29 T cell receptor beta chains below, sequenced in a study of spatial heterogeneity in lung cancer. As for time point: blood at routine non-recurrence follow-up after resection. No cell sorting; template was whole RNA from tumor, lung tissue or PBMC. TCRdb itself ran the 5' RACE reads through MiXCR, one entry per CDR3 protein. The sample lists under 150,000 distinct CDR3 sequences; 12% were seen once. The sequencing used PBMCs, collected at follow-up. Receptors originate from a male donor with early-stage non-small cell lung cancer.

The V gene is TRBV9, the J gene TRBJ2-2, with 13 bases matching TRBD2. There are 20 residues in the CDR3. Trimming at V came to 0 bases and at J to 4 bases, leaving 12 bases not matched to a gene. Germline loops: CDR1 SGDLS, CDR2 YYNGEE. CDR3 in DNA: TGTGCCAGCAGCGTAGACGGACTAGCGGGGGCGCCCCGTGTCACCGGGGAGCTGTTTTTT. Translating it yields CASSVDGLAGAPRVTGELFF.

The table lists this clonotype with a few counts. V gene TRBV7-9 combines with J gene TRBJ1-5; no clear D. The germline CDR1 and CDR2 sequences are SEHNR and FQNEAQ (reference sequence). The CDR3 has 15 residues. Trimming left V 1 base short and J 1 base short, with 8 bases between. CDR3 region: CASSLEGSSNQPQHF. CDR3 sequence (DNA): TGTGCCAGCAGCTTAGAGGGCAGCAGCAATCAGCCCCAGCATTTT.

Ten or more counts support this clonotype. The V gene is TRBV6-2 or TRBV6-3, the J gene TRBJ2-1; 7 bases agree with TRBD2. CDR3 size: 15 residues. Germline V gives CDR1 MNHEY, CDR2 SVGEGT. V gave up 5 bases and J gave up 1 base; unmatched junction bases: 5. The DNA for the CDR3 is TGTGCCAGCAGTCCACTAGCGAGGTCCTACAATGAGCAGTTCTTC. Residues: CASSPLARSYNEQFF.

This sequence joins TRBV7-8 and TRBJ2-4; TRBD1 matches 8 bases. The CDR3 has 14 amino acids. V was pared by 1 base and J by 9 bases, with 5 bases of the junction left unmatched. Germline CDR1 reads SGHVS; CDR2 reads FQNEAQ. The CDR3: CASSLVVTGGIQYF. CDR3 sequence (DNA): TGTGCCAGCAGCTTAGTTGTCACAGGGGGCATTCAGTACTTC.

This clonotype showed up many times. The rearrangement uses TRBV7-3 and TRBJ2-7; D possibly corresponds to TRBD1 (5 bases). The CDR3 spans 14 residues. Germline-derived CDR1 and CDR2 are SGHTA and FQGTGA. V gave up 5 bases and J gave up 1 base, with 12 bases separating them. The DNA of the CDR3 is TGTGCCAGCAGCCCGACGACAGAATCCTACGAGCAGTACTTC. It codes for CASSPTTESYEQYF.

This clonotype came up a few times. The gene calls are TRBV12-3 or TRBV12-4 and TRBJ1-2; 8 bases align to TRBD1. This CDR3 contains 15 residues. Germline trimming cut 6 bases from V and 7 bases from J; bases unmatched to any gene: 13. The CDR3 sequence is CASSLKGTGESGYTF. The CDR3 DNA is TGTGCCAGCAGCTTAAAGGGGACAGGCGAGTCTGGCTACACCTTC.

This clonotype was seen only a few times. The chain joins TRBV3-1 to TRBJ2-7; TRBD1 is a possible D gene (5 bases). V was pared by 0 bases and J by 1 base, with 10 bases between. CDR3 length equals 15 residues. Per germline, CDR1 LGHDT and CDR2 YNNKEL (reference sequence). The CDR3 region has the DNA TGTGCCAGCAGCCAAGAAAGGGGATGGTCCTACGAGCAGTACTTC. Translating it yields CASSQERGWSYEQYF.

This clonotype was seen at least ten times. CDR3 DNA: TGTGCCAGCAGGCATCCGGTCGAGTCGCGCGAGCAGTTCTTC. It translates to CASRHPVESREQFF. V gene TRBV6-5 combines with J gene TRBJ2-1, with no clear D. The CDR3 has 14 residues. Trimming pared 6 bases from V and 10 bases from J, leaving 19 bases between. Germline CDR1 and CDR2: MNHEY and SVGAGI.

This chain uses TRBV5-4 with TRBJ1-2; maybe TRBD1 (5 bases). The V end lost 4 bases, the J end lost 4 bases, and 23 bases lay between the germline ends. The CDR3 has 17 residues. In germline, CDR1 is SGHNT, CDR2 YYREEE (reference sequence). The CDR3 spells CASSRTGRRSMSYGYTF. Here the CDR3 DNA reads TGTGCCAGCAGCCGAACGGGACGGAGGAGTATGAGCTATGGCTACACCTTC.

Many counts were recorded for this clonotype. The V call is TRBV19, the J call TRBJ2-6, with a tentative D call TRBD2 (6 bases). Trimming cost V 3 bases and J 0 bases, with 6 bases left between them. The CDR3 has 15 amino acids. Germline lookup yields CDR1 LNHDA and CDR2 SQIVND (reference sequence). The chain's CDR3 is CASSIGSSGANVLTF. As DNA, the CDR3 is TGTGCCAGTAGTATCGGGAGCTCTGGGGCCAACGTCCTGACTTTC.

The chain uses TRBV5-1 and TRBJ2-7; 8 bases fit TRBD1. Trimming cost V 4 bases and J 1 base; bases outside gene matches: 7. Germline CDR1 is SGHRS and CDR2 is YFSETQ. The CDR3 is made up of 15 amino acids. CDR3 loop: CASSQGQGPSYEQYF. As DNA, the CDR3 is TGCGCCAGCAGCCAAGGACAGGGCCCATCCTACGAGCAGTACTTC.

Ten or more counts support this clonotype. CDR3 residues: CSARDPTSPVGATQYF. The CDR3 DNA sequence: TGCAGTGCTAGAGACCCAACTAGCCCTGTAGGGGCGACCCAGTACTTC. The chain employs TRBV20-1 and TRBJ2-5, with D maybe TRBD2 (6 bases). The CDR3 runs 16 residues. Germline CDR1 and CDR2: DFQATT and SNEGSKA (reference sequence). Trimming removed 0 bases from V and 7 bases from J, with 21 bases in between.

This chain links TRBV7-3 with TRBJ2-1; D is perhaps TRBD1 or TRBD2 (5 bases each). Germline V gene sequence: CDR1 SGHTA, CDR2 FQGTGA. The V and J ends lost 6 bases and 15 bases respectively, with 18 bases between them. The CDR3 sequence is 12 residues long. CDR3 residues: CASSFPRGGLFF. As DNA, the CDR3 is TGTGCCAGCAGTTTCCCTCGGGGCGGGCTGTTCTTC.

This clonotype was seen a handful of times. This rearrangement joins TRBV7-2 to TRBJ2-3; no clear D. With 3 bases removed from V and 2 bases from J, the gap between germline ends came to 3 bases. This CDR3 is built from 12 residues. Per germline, CDR1 SGHTA and CDR2 FQGNSA. CDR3 in amino acids: CASSFDTDTQYF. CDR3 coding DNA: TGTGCCAGCAGCTTTGACACAGATACGCAGTATTTT. The variable domain in full, completed from reference TRBV7-2 and TRBJ2-3, reads GAGVSQSPSNKVTEKGKDVELRCDPISGHTALYWYRQSLGQGLEFLIYFQGNSAPDKSGLPSDRFSAERTGGSVSTLTIQRTQQEDSAVYLCASSFDTDTQYFGPGTRLTVL.

The chain employs TRBV20-1 and TRBJ1-1; no reliable D call. From germline, CDR1 is DFQATT and CDR2 SNEGSKA (reference sequence). This CDR3 has 17 amino acids. V lost 2 bases and J lost 1, with 20 bases in between. CDR3 in amino acids: CSARSGRPSQANTEAFF. CDR3 in DNA: TGCAGTGCTAGATCGGGCCGGCCATCCCAAGCGAACACTGAAGCTTTCTTT.

This clonotype was counted between two and nine times. This chain links TRBV28 with TRBJ2-7; D gene ambiguous. Germline-derived CDR1 and CDR2 are MDHEN and SYDVKM. V was shortened by 7 bases and J by 3 bases, with 13 bases between the two germline ends. This CDR3 has 13 residues. The CDR3 sequence: CASNAGKSYEQYF. The DNA of the CDR3 is TGTGCCAGCAACGCAGGCAAAAGCTACGAGCAGTACTTC.

This clonotype appeared a few times. The CDR3, as DNA: TGCAGTGCTAGAGGGACAGGGGGTAATGAGCAGTTCTTC. It codes for CSARGTGGNEQFF. The rearrangement links TRBV20-1 to TRBJ2-1, with 10 bases aligning to TRBD1. Germline V gives CDR1 DFQATT, CDR2 SNEGSKA (reference sequence). This CDR3 has 13 amino acids. V trimming: 1 base; J trimming: 7 bases; junction bases outside the gene matches: 1.

This clonotype was counted ten times or more. This chain uses TRBV20-1 with TRBJ2-2, with D perhaps TRBD1 (6 bases). This CDR3 contains 17 residues. The V and J ends lost 0 bases and 2 bases respectively, with 16 bases between them. The germline gives CDR1 DFQATT, CDR2 SNEGSKA (reference sequence). The CDR3 sequence: CSARDRDRNSNTGELFF. The CDR3, as DNA: TGCAGTGCTAGAGATAGAGACAGGAATTCTAACACCGGGGAGCTGTTTTTT.

This chain connects TRBV4-2 to TRBJ2-7; 8 positions agree with TRBD2. V was pared by 0 bases and J by 6 bases, with 10 bases of the junction left unmatched. CDR3 length: 16 amino acids. Looked up from germline, CDR1 is LGHNA and CDR2 is YNFKEQ. The chain's CDR3 is CASSQDPLAAVGEQYF. DNA of the CDR3: TGTGCCAGCAGCCAAGATCCACTAGCGGCCGTCGGCGAGCAGTACTTC.

This chain connects TRBV20-1 to TRBJ2-5, with 7 bases fitting TRBD1. The CDR3 extends over 14 amino acids. From germline, CDR1 is DFQATT and CDR2 SNEGSKA (reference sequence). The J segment lost 2 bases and the V segment lost 3 bases, leaving 6 bases of the junction unmatched. CDR3 region: CSASRTGAQETQYF. The CDR3 nucleotides read TGCAGTGCTAGTCGAACAGGGGCTCAAGAGACCCAGTACTTC.

The chain links TRBV28 to TRBJ2-1; the match to TRBD1 covers 9 bases. CDR3 size: 16 residues. Germline V lookup: CDR1 MDHEN, CDR2 SYDVKM. J gave up 7 bases and V 8 bases, and 15 bases lay outside the gene matches. The CDR3 loop is CASRPPTGGRENEQFF. The CDR3 region has the DNA TGTGCCAGCCGCCCCCCCACAGGGGGCAGGGAGAATGAGCAGTTCTTC. The full variable domain, in which reference TRBV28 and TRBJ2-1 provide the parts outside the CDR3, is DVKVTQSSRYLVKRTGEKVFLECVQDMDHENMFWYRQDPGLGLRLIYFSYDVKMKEKGDIPEGYSVSREKKERFSLILESASTNQTSMYLCASRPPTGGRENEQFFGPGTRLTVL.

The V gene is TRBV6-5, the J gene TRBJ2-7, with D possibly being TRBD1 or TRBD2 (5 bases each). The CDR3 is 14 residues long. V dropped 6 bases and J dropped 0 bases, with 12 bases sitting between them. CDR1 MNHEY and CDR2 SVGAGI come from the germline V gene. The CDR3 reads CASSQGPISYEQYF. In nucleotides, the CDR3 is TGTGCCAGCAGCCAGGGACCGATCTCCTACGAGCAGTACTTC.

The table lists this clonotype with many counts. The rearrangement links TRBV7-2 to TRBJ1-4; D not resolved. The CDR3 is made up of 14 amino acids. CDR1 and CDR2 (germline): SGHTA, FQGNSA. V lost 3 bases, J lost 4 bases, and 9 bases lay in between. CDR3 sequence (DNA): TGTGCCAGCAGCTTCCAACACAGTAATGAAAAACTGTTTTTT. Translated, it gives CASSFQHSNEKLFF.

There are many counts of this clonotype. The V call is TRBV7-6, the J call TRBJ1-2, with 10 bases lining up with TRBD1. Unmatched junction bases numbered 5, after V lost 5 bases and J lost 8 bases. From germline, CDR1 is SGHVS and CDR2 FNYEAQ. The CDR3 has 13 residues. The CDR3 DNA is TGTGCCAGCAGCATGGGACAGGGGAGCGGCTACACCTTC. Its protein is CASSMGQGSGYTF.

This clonotype has just a few counts. V and J are TRBV15 and TRBJ2-7; the D is unclear. The CDR3 contains 15 residues. Germline CDR1 is LNHNV and CDR2 is YYDKDF (reference sequence). Trimming stripped 1 base from V and 6 bases from J, with 16 bases between. CDR3 sequence: CATSRVPERWVEQYF. The CDR3, as DNA: TGTGCCACCAGCAGAGTGCCCGAGCGATGGGTCGAGCAGTACTTC.

The chain couples TRBV2 to TRBJ1-5, with 8 nucleotides matching TRBD1. V trimming: 6 bases; J trimming: 7 bases; junction bases outside the gene matches: 8. CDR3 length: 14 amino acids. Germline CDR1 SNHLY, CDR2 FYNNEI. CDR3 loop: CASRGRGQWQPQHF. CDR3 DNA: TGTGCCAGCAGGGGCAGGGGGCAATGGCAGCCCCAGCATTTT.

This clonotype was recorded many times. In DNA, the CDR3 is TGCAGCGTTCATACAGATACGCAGTATTTT. This codes for CSVHTDTQYF. The gene calls are TRBV29-1 and TRBJ2-3; no firm D call. The V gene lost 5 bases and the J gene lost 3 bases, with 3 bases spanning the gap. Germline V lookup: CDR1 SQVTM, CDR2 ANQGSEA. The CDR3 extends over 10 amino acids.

This clonotype was recorded a few times. The V gene is TRBV9, the J gene TRBJ1-5; a weak D match, TRBD1 (5 bases). V was cut by 0 bases and J by 7 bases, with 11 bases left in between. Per the germline V gene, CDR1 is SGDLS and CDR2 is YYNGEE. The CDR3 sequence is 14 residues long. CDR3 coding DNA: TGTGCCAGCAGCGTAGGAGGGGCGAGCCAGCCCCAGCATTTT. This translates into CASSVGGASQPQHF. Full variable domain (remainder filled in from reference TRBV9 and TRBJ1-5): DSGVTQTPKHLITATGQRVTLRCSPRSGDLSVYWYQQSLDQGLQFLIQYYNGEERAKGNILERFSAQQFPDLHSELNLSSLELGDSALYFCASSVGGASQPQHFGDGTRLSIL.

In this sample, this clonotype turned up a few times. The chain is built from TRBV7-2 and TRBJ2-3, with 11 bases that match TRBD2. The CDR3 covers 14 residues. From germline, CDR1 is SGHTA and CDR2 FQGNSA. The V segment lost 3 bases and the J segment 14 bases; nucleotides outside the gene matches: 10. CDR3 protein: CASSFQLAGGTRYF. The CDR3 nucleotides read TGTGCCAGCAGCTTTCAGCTAGCGGGGGGAACGAGGTATTTT.